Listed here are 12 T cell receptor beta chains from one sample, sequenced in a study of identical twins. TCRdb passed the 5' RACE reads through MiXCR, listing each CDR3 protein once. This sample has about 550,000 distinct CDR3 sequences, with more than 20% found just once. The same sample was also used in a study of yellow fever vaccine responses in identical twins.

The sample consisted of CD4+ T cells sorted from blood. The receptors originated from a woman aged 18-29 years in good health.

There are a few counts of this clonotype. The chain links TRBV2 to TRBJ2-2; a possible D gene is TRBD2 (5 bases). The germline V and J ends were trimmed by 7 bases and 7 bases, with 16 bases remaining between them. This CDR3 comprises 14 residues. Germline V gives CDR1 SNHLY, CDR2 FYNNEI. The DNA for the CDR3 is TGTGCCAGCACTCAACGAAGGGCGGGCGGGGAGCTGTTTTTT. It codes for CASTQRRAGGELFF.

Here the CDR3 reads CASSPQVPGGLYEQYF. The DNA of the CDR3 is TGTGCCAGCAGTCCCCAGGTCCCGGGGGGGCTCTACGAGCAGTACTTC. This chain uses TRBV27 with TRBJ2-7; 8 bases are shared with TRBD2. Germline V gene data show CDR1 as MNHEY and CDR2 as SMNVEV (reference sequence). The CDR3 contains 16 residues. J lost 3 bases, V lost 5 bases, and 12 bases had no gene match.

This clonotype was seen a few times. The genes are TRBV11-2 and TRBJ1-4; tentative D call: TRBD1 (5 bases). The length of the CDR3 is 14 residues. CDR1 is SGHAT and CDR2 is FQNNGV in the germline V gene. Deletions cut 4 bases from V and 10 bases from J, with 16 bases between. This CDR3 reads CASSSGTPAGKLFF. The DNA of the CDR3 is TGTGCCAGCAGCTCCGGGACCCCTGCGGGAAAACTGTTTTTT.

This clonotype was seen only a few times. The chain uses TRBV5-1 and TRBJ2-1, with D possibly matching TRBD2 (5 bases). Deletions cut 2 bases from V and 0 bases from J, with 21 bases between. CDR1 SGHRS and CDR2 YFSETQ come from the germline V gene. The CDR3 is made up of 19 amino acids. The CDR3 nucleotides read TGCGCCAGCAGCTTCAATCCGGACTGGCGACCGAGCTCCTACAATGAGCAGTTCTTC. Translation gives CASSFNPDWRPSSYNEQFF.

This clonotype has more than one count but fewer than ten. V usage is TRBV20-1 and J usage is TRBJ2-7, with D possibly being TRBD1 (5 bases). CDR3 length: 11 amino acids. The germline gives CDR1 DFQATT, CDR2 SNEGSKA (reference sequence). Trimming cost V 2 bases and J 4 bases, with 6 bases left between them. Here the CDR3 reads CSARQGYEQYV. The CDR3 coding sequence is TGCAGTGCTAGACAGGGTTACGAGCAGTACGTC.

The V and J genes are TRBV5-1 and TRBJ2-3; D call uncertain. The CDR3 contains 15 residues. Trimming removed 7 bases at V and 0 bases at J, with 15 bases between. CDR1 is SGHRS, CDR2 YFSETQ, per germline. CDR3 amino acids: CASAPELGSTDTQYF. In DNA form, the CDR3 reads TGCGCCAGCGCCCCTGAGTTAGGGAGCACAGATACGCAGTATTTT.

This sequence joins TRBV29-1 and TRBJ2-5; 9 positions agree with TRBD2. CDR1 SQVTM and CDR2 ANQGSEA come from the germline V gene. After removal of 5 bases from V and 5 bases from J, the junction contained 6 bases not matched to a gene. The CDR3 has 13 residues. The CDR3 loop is CSVPGTSKETQYF. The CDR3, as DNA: TGCAGCGTTCCCGGGACTAGCAAGGAGACCCAGTACTTC.

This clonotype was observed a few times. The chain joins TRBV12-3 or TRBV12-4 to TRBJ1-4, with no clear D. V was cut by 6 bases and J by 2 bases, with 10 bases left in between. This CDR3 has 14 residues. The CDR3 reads CASSIQWTNEKLFF. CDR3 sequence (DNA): TGTGCCAGCAGCATACAGTGGACTAATGAAAAACTGTTTTTT.

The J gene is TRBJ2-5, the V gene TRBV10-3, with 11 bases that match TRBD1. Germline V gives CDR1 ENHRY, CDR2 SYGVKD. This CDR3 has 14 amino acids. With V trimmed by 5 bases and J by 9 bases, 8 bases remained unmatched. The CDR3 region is CAISTGTGGEAQYF. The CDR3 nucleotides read TGTGCCATCAGTACCGGGACAGGGGGTGAGGCCCAGTACTTC.

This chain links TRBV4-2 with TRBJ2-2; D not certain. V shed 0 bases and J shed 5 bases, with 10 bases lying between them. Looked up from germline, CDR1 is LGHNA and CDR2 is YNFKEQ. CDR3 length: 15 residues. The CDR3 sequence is CASSQDLASTGELFF. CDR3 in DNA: TGTGCCAGCAGCCAAGATTTGGCTAGTACCGGGGAGCTGTTTTTT.

CDR3 in DNA: TGTGCCAGCAGCCTCACGGGGGGGCTCGCCTACGAGCAGTACGTC. Translation gives CASSLTGGLAYEQYV. The chain recombines TRBV11-2 with TRBJ2-7, with 8 bases matching TRBD2. Germline trimming cut 5 bases from V and 2 bases from J; bases unmatched to any gene: 8. The CDR3 loop spans 15 amino acids. Germline values: CDR1 SGHAT, CDR2 FQNNGV.

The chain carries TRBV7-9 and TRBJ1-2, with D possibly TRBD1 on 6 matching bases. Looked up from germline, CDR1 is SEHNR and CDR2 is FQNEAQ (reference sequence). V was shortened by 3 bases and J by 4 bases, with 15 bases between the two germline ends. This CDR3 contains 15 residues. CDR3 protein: CASSLDIRGAYGYTF. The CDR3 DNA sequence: TGTGCCAGCAGCTTGGACATCAGGGGAGCCTATGGCTACACCTTC.